This is a list of T cell receptor beta chains from one sample in a study of blood T cells in healthy people across ages. TCRdb reprocessed the 5' RACE reads via MiXCR and lists one record per CDR3 protein. The data show fewer than 800,000 distinct CDR3 sequences, about half seen once. Sequenced: blood. These receptors were collected from a woman aged 55-69 years in good health. The CDR3 runs from the conserved cysteine through the conserved F or W.

>TRBJ1-2|TRBV20-1
CSARDRLGGWVDYGYTF
>TRBJ2-7|TRBV29-1
CSVAGTGAYEQYF
>TRBJ1-4|TRBV20-1
CSAPKLDGFNEKLFF
>TRBJ2-5|TRBV15
CATMSCAQYF
>TRBJ2-7|TRBV18
CASSPGVHGYEQYF
>TRBJ2-5|TRBV6-6
CASSDVSSGSGETQYF
>TRBJ2-7|TRBV4-3
CASSPKGGTGKGEQYF
>TRBJ2-3|TRBV3-1
CASSGRPGTSGTDTQYF
>TRBJ1-1|TRBV4-1
CASSRTETGNEAFF
>TRBJ2-7|TRBV20-1
CSAAGTSGSKQYF
>TRBJ2-1|TRBV4-3
CASSRETSSYNEQFF
>TRBJ1-1|TRBV3-1
CASSQPPGGAFF
>TRBJ1-2|TRBV5-1
CASSFWTVNYGYTF
>TRBJ2-1|TRBV6-2/TRBV6-3
CASSWRQIVNEQFF
>TRBJ1-1|TRBV20-1
CSAETSNTEAFF
>TRBJ1-6|TRBV20-1
CSARERQGLLPLHF
>TRBJ1-2|TRBV6-2/TRBV6-3
CASSYSAKTYGYTF
>TRBJ2-7|TRBV5-5
CASSYQGGPSYEQYF
>TRBJ2-5|TRBV7-2
CASSLVGSGRSNEQYF
>TRBJ1-2|TRBV30
CAWSVGGTQAGYTF